This T cell receptor beta chain is from a study of control samples from healthy donors and cancer patients. Here immunoSEQ multiplex PCR was the method, and the copy in TCRdb shows in-frame clones only, minus some. The table has approximately 110,000 clones, approximately 90% seen once. The germline V gene encodes CDR1 LGHDT and CDR2 YNNKEL (reference sequence). V was trimmed by 5 bases and J by 2 bases, leaving 5 bases between them. The CDR3 has 12 residues. The TCR was taken from a woman aged 18-29 years in good health. V and J are TRBV3-1 (or the pseudogene TRBV3-2) and TRBJ2-3; D remains unclear. Sequenced material: blood. DNA for the CDR3: TGTGCCAGCAGCGGGAACACAGATACGCAGTATTTT. This gives the protein CASSGNTDTQYF.